The rows below give T cell receptor beta chains drawn from one sample of a study of T cell repertoires in cytomegalovirus infection. No antigen has been identified for these receptors. TCRdb itself ran the reads through MiXCR, one entry per CDR3 protein. The sample gives 310,000 or so distinct CDR3 sequences, roughly 25% of which show up once; about 14% is in the top ten. Sequenced here: cultured PBMCs, sampled from culture after CMV antigen stimulation. All receptors derive from a human donor in good health (CMV status not recorded). Some clones in this sample may be carry-over from other donors' samples. Both conserved end residues are part of each CDR3. The D gene is left open where the match is weak. Clone size is given for some rows only: seen once, a few or many times, or a class if the clone is expanded.

TRBD1	TRBV7-3	-	TRBJ2-2	CASSLGGTGRTGELFF	TGTGCCAGCAGCTTAGGCGGGACAGGGCGAACCGGGGAGCTGTTTTTT
TRBD2	TRBV7-2	many	TRBJ2-2	CASSPLGGAGELFF	TGTGCCAGCAGCCCCCTCGGGGGGGCCGGGGAGCTGTTTTTT
TRBD1	TRBV4-1	-	TRBJ1-5	CASSQITGDQPQHF	TGCGCCAGCAGCCAAATAACAGGGGATCAGCCCCAGCATTTT
TRBD2	TRBV6-6	few	TRBJ2-5	CASSYTRGLAGVPETQYF	TGTGCCAGCAGTTACACCCGCGGACTAGCGGGAGTTCCAGAGACCCAGTACTTC
TRBD2	TRBV7-2	many	TRBJ2-1	CASSPQTSLRSYNEQFF	TGTGCCAGCAGCCCTCAGACTAGCCTCCGCTCCTACAATGAGCAGTTCTTC
-	TRBV19	-	TRBJ1-5	CASSILRAAGSGQPQHF	TGTGCCAGTAGTATACTCAGGGCCGCAGGAAGCGGTCAGCCCCAGCATTTT
-	TRBV28	few	TRBJ1-2	CASSLYRLRHSGYTF	TGTGCCAGCAGTTTATACAGGTTACGACATTCTGGCTACACCTTC
TRBD1	TRBV12-3/TRBV12-4	-	TRBJ1-5	CASSLADRVQPQHF	TGTGCCAGCAGTTTAGCTGACAGGGTTCAGCCCCAGCATTTT
-	TRBV19	-	TRBJ1-6	CASSKGTAGNSPLHF	TGTGCCAGTAGTAAAGGGACGGCGGGTAATTCACCCCTCCACTTT
-	TRBV7-2	-	TRBJ2-4	CASSLLPGDIQYF	TGTGCCAGCAGCCTACTCCCTGGGGACATTCAGTACTTC
-	TRBV7-2	many	TRBJ2-3	CASSLGQATSTDTQYF	TGTGCCAGCAGCCTGGGGCAGGCCACTAGCACAGATACGCAGTATTTT
-	TRBV7-2	few	TRBJ2-1	CASSPPRDEQFF	TGTGCCAGCAGCCCACCTAGAGATGAGCAGTTCTTC
-	TRBV24-1	few	TRBJ1-5	CATSDLLGLAQHF	TGTGCCACCAGTGATTTGCTCGGACTGGCCCAGCATTTT
-	TRBV7-2	few	TRBJ1-2	CASSFLQESYGYTF	TGTGCCAGCAGCTTTCTTCAGGAGAGCTATGGCTACACCTTC
TRBD2	TRBV29-1	-	TRBJ2-5	CSVVNWAGGQETQYF	TGCAGCGTTGTTAATTGGGCGGGAGGCCAAGAGACCCAGTACTTC
TRBD1	TRBV7-2	many	TRBJ2-1	CASRVDRGVYNEQFF	TGTGCCAGCAGGGTCGACAGGGGGGTCTACAATGAGCAGTTCTTC
TRBD1	TRBV20-1	-	TRBJ1-2	CSAGGQGARGYTF	TGCAGTGCTGGAGGACAGGGGGCGCGTGGCTACACCTTC
-	TRBV20-1	-	TRBJ2-5	CSALRGARETQYF	TGCAGTGCCCTCCGGGGGGCGAGGGAGACCCAGTACTTC
-	TRBV27	-	TRBJ1-2	CASSSRDGTYYGYTF	TGTGCCAGCAGTTCCCGGGACGGCACCTACTATGGCTACACCTTC
-	TRBV7-2	many	TRBJ2-7	CASSPRGTYSYEQYF	TGTGCCAGCAGCCCAAGGGGGACATACTCCTACGAGCAGTACTTC
TRBD1	TRBV20-1	many	TRBJ2-3	CSHHRGALRDTQYF	TGCAGTCACCACAGGGGGGCCCTTCGGGATACGCAGTATTTT
-	TRBV2	few	TRBJ2-1	CASSASEWTALNEQFF	TGTGCCAGCAGTGCTTCGGAGTGGACAGCGTTAAATGAGCAGTTCTTC
-	TRBV6-2/TRBV6-3	few	TRBJ1-1	CASSPSGTVEAFF	TGTGCCAGCAGTCCGTCTGGGACGGTTGAAGCTTTCTTT
-	TRBV19	-	TRBJ2-1	CATGRSTSRGGYNEQFF	TGTGCCACCGGCCGATCGACTAGCCGAGGGGGGTACAATGAGCAGTTCTTC
-	TRBV6-5	-	TRBJ1-5	CASSQRGGWQPQHF	TGTGCCAGCAGCCAACGGGGGGGCTGGCAGCCCCAGCATTTT
TRBD2	TRBV7-2	many	TRBJ2-3	CASSPSGRMTDTQYF	TGTGCCAGCAGCCCTAGCGGGAGAATGACAGATACGCAGTATTTT
TRBD1	TRBV7-2	-	TRBJ2-3	CASSLVGQGADTQYF	TGTGCCAGCAGCTTAGTCGGGCAGGGGGCAGATACGCAGTATTTT
TRBD2	TRBV19	-	TRBJ2-7	CASSIPSGSSYEQYF	TGTGCCAGTAGTATCCCTAGCGGGAGCTCCTACGAGCAGTACTTC
-	TRBV12-3/TRBV12-4	few	TRBJ1-1	CASSLALLTEAFF	TGTGCCAGCAGTTTAGCGCTACTTACTGAAGCTTTCTTT
TRBD1	TRBV19	-	TRBJ1-2	CASRDSPLDGYTF	TGTGCCAGTCGGGACAGCCCGCTGGATGGCTACACCTTC
TRBD1	TRBV19	once	TRBJ1-3	CASSRDRGRNTIYF	TGTGCCAGTAGTCGGGACAGGGGAAGAAACACCATATATTTT
-	TRBV14	few	TRBJ2-1	CASSQVSWGSSYNEQFF	TGTGCCAGCAGCCAAGTCTCCTGGGGGAGCTCCTACAATGAGCAGTTCTTC